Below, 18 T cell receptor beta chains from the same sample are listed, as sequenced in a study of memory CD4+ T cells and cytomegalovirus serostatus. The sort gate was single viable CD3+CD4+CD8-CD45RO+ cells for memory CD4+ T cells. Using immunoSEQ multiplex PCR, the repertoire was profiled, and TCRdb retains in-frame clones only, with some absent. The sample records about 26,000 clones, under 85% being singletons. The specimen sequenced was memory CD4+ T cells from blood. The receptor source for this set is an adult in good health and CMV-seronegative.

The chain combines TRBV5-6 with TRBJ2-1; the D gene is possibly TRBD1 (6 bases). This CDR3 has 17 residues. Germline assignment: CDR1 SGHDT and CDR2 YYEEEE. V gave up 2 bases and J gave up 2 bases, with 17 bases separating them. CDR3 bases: TGTGCCAGCAGCTTAGGGGCAGGGGATTTCCCCTACAATGAGCAGTTCTTC. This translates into CASSLGAGDFPYNEQFF.

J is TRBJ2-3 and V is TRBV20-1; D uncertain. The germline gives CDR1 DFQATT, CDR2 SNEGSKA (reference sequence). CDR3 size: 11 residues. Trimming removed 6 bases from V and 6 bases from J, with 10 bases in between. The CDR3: CSALIRDTQYF. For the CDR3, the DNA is TGCAGTGCGCTGATACGGGATACGCAGTATTTT.

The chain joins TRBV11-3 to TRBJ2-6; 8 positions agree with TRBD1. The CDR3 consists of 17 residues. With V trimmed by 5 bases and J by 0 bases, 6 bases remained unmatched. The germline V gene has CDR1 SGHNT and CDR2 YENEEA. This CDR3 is CASSPPGQVSGANVLTF. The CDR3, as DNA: TGTGCCAGCAGCCCGCCGGGACAGGTCTCTGGGGCCAACGTCCTGACTTTC.

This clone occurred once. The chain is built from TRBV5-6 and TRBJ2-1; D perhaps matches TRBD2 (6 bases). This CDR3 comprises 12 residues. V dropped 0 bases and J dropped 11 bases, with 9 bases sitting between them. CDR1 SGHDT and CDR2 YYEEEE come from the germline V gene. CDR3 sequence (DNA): TGTGCCAGCAGCTTGGGGGAGGTACAGCAGTTCTTC. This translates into CASSLGEVQQFF.

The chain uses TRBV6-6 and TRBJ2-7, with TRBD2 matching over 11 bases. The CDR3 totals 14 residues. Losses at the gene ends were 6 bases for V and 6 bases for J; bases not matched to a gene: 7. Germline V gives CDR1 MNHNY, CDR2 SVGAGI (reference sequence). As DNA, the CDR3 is TGTGCCAGCAGATCACTAGCGGGGGAGGCCGAGCAGTACTTC. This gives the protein CASRSLAGEAEQYF.

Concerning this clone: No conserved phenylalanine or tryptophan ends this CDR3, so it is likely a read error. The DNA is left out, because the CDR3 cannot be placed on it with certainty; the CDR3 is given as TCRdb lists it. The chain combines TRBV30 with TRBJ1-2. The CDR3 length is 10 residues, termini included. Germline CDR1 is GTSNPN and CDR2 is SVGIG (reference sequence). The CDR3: CASPPNGWYV.

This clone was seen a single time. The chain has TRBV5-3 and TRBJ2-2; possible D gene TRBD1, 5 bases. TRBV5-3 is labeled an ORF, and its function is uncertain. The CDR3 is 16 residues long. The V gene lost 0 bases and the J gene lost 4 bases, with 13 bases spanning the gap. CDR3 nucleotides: TGTGCCAGAAGCTTGGGCAGGGTGAGTTTCACCGGGGAGCTGTTTTTT. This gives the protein CARSLGRVSFTGELFF.

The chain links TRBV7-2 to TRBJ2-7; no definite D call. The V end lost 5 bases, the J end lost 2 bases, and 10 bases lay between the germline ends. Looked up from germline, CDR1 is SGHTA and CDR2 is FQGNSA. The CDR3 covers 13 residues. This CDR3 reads CASSQRTPYEQYF. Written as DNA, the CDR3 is TGTGCCAGCAGCCAGCGCACCCCCTACGAGCAGTACTTC.

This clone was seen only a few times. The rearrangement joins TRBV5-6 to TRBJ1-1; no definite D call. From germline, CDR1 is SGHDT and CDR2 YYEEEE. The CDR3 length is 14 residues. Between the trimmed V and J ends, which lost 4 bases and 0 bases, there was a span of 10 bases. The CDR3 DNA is TGTGCCAGCAGCCTCTATGGGATGAACACTGAAGCTTTCTTT. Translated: CASSLYGMNTEAFF.

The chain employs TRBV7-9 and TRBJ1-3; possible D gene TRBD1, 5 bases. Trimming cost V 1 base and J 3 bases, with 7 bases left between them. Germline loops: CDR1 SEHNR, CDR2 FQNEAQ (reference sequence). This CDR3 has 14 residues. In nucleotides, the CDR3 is TGTGCCAGCAGCTTAGGGGGCCTTGGAAACACCATATATTTT. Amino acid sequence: CASSLGGLGNTIYF.

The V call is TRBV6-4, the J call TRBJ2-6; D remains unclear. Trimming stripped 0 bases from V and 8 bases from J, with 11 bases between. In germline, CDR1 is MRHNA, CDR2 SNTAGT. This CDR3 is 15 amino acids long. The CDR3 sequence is CASSDSGLVTNVLTF. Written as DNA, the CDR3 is TGTGCCAGCAGTGACTCTGGCCTGGTGACCAACGTCCTGACTTTC.

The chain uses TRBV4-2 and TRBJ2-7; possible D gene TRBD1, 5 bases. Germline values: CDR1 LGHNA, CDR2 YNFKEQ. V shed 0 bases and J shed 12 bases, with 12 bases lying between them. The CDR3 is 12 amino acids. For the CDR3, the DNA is TGTGCCAGCAGCCAAGATAGGACAAGTCTGTACTTC. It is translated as CASSQDRTSLYF.

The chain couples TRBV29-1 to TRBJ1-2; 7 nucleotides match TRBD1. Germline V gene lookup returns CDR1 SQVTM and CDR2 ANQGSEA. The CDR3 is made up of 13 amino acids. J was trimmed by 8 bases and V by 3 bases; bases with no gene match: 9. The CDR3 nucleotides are TGCAGCGTTGACGTCCAGGGGGATAGGGGCTACACCTTC. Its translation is CSVDVQGDRGYTF.

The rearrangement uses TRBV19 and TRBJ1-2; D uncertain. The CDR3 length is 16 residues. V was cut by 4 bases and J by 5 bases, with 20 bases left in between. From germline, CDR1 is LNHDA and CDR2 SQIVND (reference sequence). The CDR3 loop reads CASSTNTGRIQYGYTF. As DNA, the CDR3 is TGTGCCAGTAGTACCAACACGGGGAGGATCCAGTATGGCTACACCTTC.

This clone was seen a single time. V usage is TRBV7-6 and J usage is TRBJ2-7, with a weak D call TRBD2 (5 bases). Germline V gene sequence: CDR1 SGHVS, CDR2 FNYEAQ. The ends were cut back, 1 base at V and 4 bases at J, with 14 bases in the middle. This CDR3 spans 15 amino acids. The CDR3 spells CASSLGSLREYEQYF. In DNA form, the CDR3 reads TGTGCCAGCAGCTTAGGGTCCTTGAGGGAGTACGAGCAGTACTTC. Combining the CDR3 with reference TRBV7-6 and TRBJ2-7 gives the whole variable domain GAGVSQSPRYKVTKRGQDVALRCDPISGHVSLYWYRQALGQGPEFLTYFNYEAQQDKSGLPNDRFSAERPEGSISTLTIQRTEQRDSAMYRCASSLGSLREYEQYFGPGTRLTVT.

The CDR3 DNA reads TGTGCCAGCAGCTTGGTTTCTATCAGGGGGCGTGAAAAACTGTTTTTT. This gives the protein CASSLVSIRGREKLFF. This sequence joins TRBV5-4 and TRBJ1-4; the match to TRBD1 covers 8 bases. In germline, CDR1 is SGHNT, CDR2 YYREEE (reference sequence). Unmatched junction bases numbered 8, after V lost 0 bases and J lost 7 bases. The CDR3 consists of 16 residues.

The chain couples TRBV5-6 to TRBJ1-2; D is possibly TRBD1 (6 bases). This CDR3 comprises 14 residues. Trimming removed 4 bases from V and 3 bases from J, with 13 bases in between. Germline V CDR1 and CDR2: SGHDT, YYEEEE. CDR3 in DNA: TGTGCCAGCAGCCCGGGGGCGTTGGACTATGGCTACACCTTC. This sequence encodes CASSPGALDYGYTF. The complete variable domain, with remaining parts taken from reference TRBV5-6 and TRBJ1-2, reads DAGVTQSPTHLIKTRGQQVTLRCSPKSGHDTVSWYQQALGQGPQFIFQYYEEEERQRGNFPDRFSGHQFPNYSSELNVNALLLGDSALYLCASSPGALDYGYTFGSGTRLTVV.

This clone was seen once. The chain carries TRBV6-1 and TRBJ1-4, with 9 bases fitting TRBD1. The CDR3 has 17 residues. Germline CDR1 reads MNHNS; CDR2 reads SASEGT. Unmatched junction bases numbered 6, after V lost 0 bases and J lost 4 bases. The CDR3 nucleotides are TGTGCCAGCAGTGAAGCTGTCACAGGGGGCGGTAATGAAAAACTGTTTTTT. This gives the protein CASSEAVTGGGNEKLFF.